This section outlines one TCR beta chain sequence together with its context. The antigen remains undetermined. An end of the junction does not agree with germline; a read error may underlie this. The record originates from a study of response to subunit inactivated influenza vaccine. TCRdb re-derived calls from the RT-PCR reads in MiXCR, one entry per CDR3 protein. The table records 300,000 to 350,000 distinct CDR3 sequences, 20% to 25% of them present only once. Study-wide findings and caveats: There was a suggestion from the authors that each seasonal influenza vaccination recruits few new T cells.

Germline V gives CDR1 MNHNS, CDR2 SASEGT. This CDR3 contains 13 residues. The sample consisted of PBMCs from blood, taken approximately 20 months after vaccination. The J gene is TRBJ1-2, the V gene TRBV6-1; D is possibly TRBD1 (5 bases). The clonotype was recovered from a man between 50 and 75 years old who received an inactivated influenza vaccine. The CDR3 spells CASTEGVNYGYTF. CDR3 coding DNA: TGTGCCAGCACTGAAGGGGTGAACTATGGCTACACCTTC.